This note documents a single T cell receptor beta chain sequence. Antigen unknown. Only in-frame clones appear in the TCRdb table, and some are missing; sequencing was by immunoSEQ multiplex PCR. The sample consists of roughly 120,000 clones, 55% to 80% of them appearing once. This entry is derived from a study of shared clonotypes between healthy human individuals. Points from the study as a whole: There were few donors, and this limited the genetic and exposure-history diversity represented. Generation of non-shared clonotypes was less probable than generation of clonotypes shared by all four donors. Rarefaction showed sorted-subset sequencing was incomplete despite large depth.

Germline V gene data show CDR1 as WSHSY and CDR2 as SAAADI. The CDR3 covers 17 residues. The V end lost 6 bases, the J end lost 0 bases, and 15 bases lay between the germline ends. This chain joins TRBV10-2 and TRBJ2-6, with a tentative D call TRBD2 (5 bases). The sequenced material came from memory CD8+ T cells sorted from blood. The subset was: CD45RO+ cells pooled with CCR7-negative TemRA cells. This receptor was identified in a woman aged 30 to 39 in good health. The CDR3 loop is CASRPWTPNSGANVLTF. As DNA, the CDR3 is TGCGCCAGCAGACCATGGACTCCTAACTCTGGGGCCAACGTCCTGACTTTC.